This is a list of T cell receptor beta chains from one sample in a study of cytomegalovirus exposure and HLA in healthy donors. The table came from immunoSEQ multiplex PCR; TCRdb's copy has only in-frame clones and leaves some out. The sample has around 200,000 clones, around 77% seen once; the top ten hold roughly 1.9%. Sequenced input: PBMCs. The receptors originated from a woman under 40 in good health and CMV-seropositive. Both conserved end residues are part of each CDR3. The D gene is left open where the match is weak. Clone sizes are given selectively: once, few, many, or a class where the clone is expanded.

d_call: .
v_call: TRBV30
j_call: TRBJ1-2
clone_size: once
cdr3_aa: CAVRTGRGYTF
cdr3_nt: TGTGCCGTACGAACTGGTCGAGGCTACACCTTC

d_call: TRBD1
v_call: TRBV18
j_call: TRBJ1-4
clone_size: .
cdr3_aa: CASSPGQGYEKLFF
cdr3_nt: TGTGCCAGCTCACCGGGACAGGGTTACGAAAAACTGTTTTTT

d_call: .
v_call: TRBV11-2
j_call: TRBJ1-4
clone_size: .
cdr3_aa: CASSLDIEQGYEKLFF
cdr3_nt: TGTGCCAGCAGCTTAGATATAGAGCAGGGGTATGAAAAACTGTTTTTT

d_call: TRBD1
v_call: TRBV5-1
j_call: TRBJ2-7
clone_size: .
cdr3_aa: CASSRDSGYEQYF
cdr3_nt: TGCGCCAGCAGCCGGGACAGCGGCTACGAGCAGTACTTC

d_call: .
v_call: TRBV15
j_call: TRBJ1-2
clone_size: once
cdr3_aa: CATSRDRIGEGKPDF
cdr3_nt: TGTGCCACCAGCAGAGATCGGATTGGTGAGGGAAAGCCCGACTTC

d_call: TRBD1
v_call: TRBV11-2
j_call: TRBJ1-4
clone_size: .
cdr3_aa: CASSLGYRDSLANEKLFF
cdr3_nt: TGTGCCAGCAGCTTGGGATACCGGGACAGCCTAGCTAATGAAAAACTGTTTTTT

d_call: TRBD2
v_call: TRBV30
j_call: TRBJ2-1
clone_size: few
cdr3_aa: CAWSASGNNEQFF
cdr3_nt: TGTGCCTGGAGTGCCAGCGGGAATAATGAGCAGTTCTTC

d_call: .
v_call: TRBV7-2
j_call: TRBJ2-5
clone_size: few
cdr3_aa: CASSPLNQETQYF
cdr3_nt: TGTGCCAGCAGCCCCTTAAACCAAGAGACCCAGTACTTC

d_call: TRBD1
v_call: TRBV18
j_call: TRBJ1-2
clone_size: .
cdr3_aa: CASSYDRGQGYTF
cdr3_nt: TGTGCCAGCTCTTACGACAGGGGGCAGGGCTACACCTTC

d_call: .
v_call: TRBV19
j_call: TRBJ2-7
clone_size: once
cdr3_aa: CASSQYSGEQYF
cdr3_nt: TGTGCCAGTAGTCAATATTCGGGGGAGCAGTACTTC

d_call: .
v_call: TRBV7-9
j_call: TRBJ1-2
clone_size: .
cdr3_aa: CASSLVGARSNYGYTF
cdr3_nt: TGTGCCAGCAGCTTAGTGGGAGCCCGAAGTAACTATGGCTACACCTTC

d_call: .
v_call: TRBV7-6
j_call: TRBJ1-1
clone_size: .
cdr3_aa: CASSLGTRSMNTEAFF
cdr3_nt: TGTGCCAGCAGCTTAGGGACACGATCCATGAACACTGAAGCTTTCTTT

d_call: TRBD1
v_call: TRBV4-3
j_call: TRBJ1-1
clone_size: .
cdr3_aa: CASSLDRATEAFF
cdr3_nt: TGCGCCAGCAGCCTTGACAGGGCCACTGAAGCTTTCTTT

d_call: .
v_call: TRBV5-1
j_call: TRBJ1-1
clone_size: .
cdr3_aa: CASSLAVGSTEAFF
cdr3_nt: TGCGCCAGCAGCTTGGCCGTAGGGAGCACTGAAGCTTTCTTT

d_call: .
v_call: TRBV7-8
j_call: TRBJ1-1
clone_size: .
cdr3_aa: CASSLVAGNLNTEAFF
cdr3_nt: TGTGCCAGCAGCTTAGTGGCAGGGAACTTGAACACTGAAGCTTTCTTT

d_call: .
v_call: TRBV5-1
j_call: TRBJ1-5
clone_size: .
cdr3_aa: CASSLAAGEQPQHF
cdr3_nt: TGCGCCAGCAGCTTGGCGGCAGGGGAGCAGCCCCAGCATTTT

d_call: .
v_call: TRBV5-4
j_call: TRBJ2-7
clone_size: .
cdr3_aa: CASSSTGDSYEQYF
cdr3_nt: TGTGCCAGCAGCTCGACAGGCGATTCCTACGAGCAGTACTTC

d_call: .
v_call: TRBV6-4
j_call: TRBJ2-5
clone_size: .
cdr3_aa: CASSEIGGETQYF
cdr3_nt: TGTGCCAGCAGTGAAATTGGAGGGGAGACCCAGTACTTC

d_call: TRBD2
v_call: TRBV5-4
j_call: TRBJ2-5
clone_size: few
cdr3_aa: CASSYPGTSGIQETQYF
cdr3_nt: TGTGCCAGCAGCTACCCAGGGACTAGCGGGATCCAAGAGACCCAGTACTTC

d_call: .
v_call: TRBV12-1
j_call: TRBJ1-6
clone_size: once
cdr3_aa: CASSLGTGGASYNSPLHF
cdr3_nt: TGTGCCAGCAGCTTGGGGACAGGGGGCGCCTCCTATAATTCACCCCTCCACTTT

d_call: .
v_call: TRBV29-1
j_call: TRBJ2-5
clone_size: .
cdr3_aa: CSVSGLSETQYF
cdr3_nt: TGCAGCGTTTCAGGCCTCAGCGAGACCCAGTACTTC

d_call: TRBD1
v_call: TRBV7-9
j_call: TRBJ2-7
clone_size: .
cdr3_aa: CASSHISTGTYEQYF
cdr3_nt: TGTGCCAGCAGCCATATCTCGACAGGGACCTACGAGCAGTACTTC

d_call: .
v_call: TRBV6-1
j_call: TRBJ2-3
clone_size: .
cdr3_aa: CASTLWETSTDTQYF
cdr3_nt: TGTGCCAGCACCTTGTGGGAGACTAGCACAGATACGCAGTATTTT

d_call: .
v_call: TRBV28
j_call: TRBJ1-1
clone_size: .
cdr3_aa: CASSSPSGREAFF
cdr3_nt: TGTGCCAGCAGCTCACCCTCGGGGAGGGAAGCTTTCTTT

d_call: .
v_call: TRBV19
j_call: TRBJ2-7
clone_size: .
cdr3_aa: CASSIGSRASYEQYF
cdr3_nt: TGTGCCAGTAGTATAGGGTCCAGGGCCTCCTACGAGCAGTACTTC

d_call: TRBD1
v_call: TRBV10-3
j_call: TRBJ1-2
clone_size: .
cdr3_aa: CAISESTGHYGYTF
cdr3_nt: TGTGCCATCAGTGAGTCGACAGGGCATTATGGCTACACCTTC

d_call: TRBD2
v_call: TRBV6-5
j_call: TRBJ2-1
clone_size: few
cdr3_aa: CASRIAGGDNEQFF
cdr3_nt: TGTGCCAGCAGGATAGCGGGGGGGGACAATGAGCAGTTCTTC

d_call: TRBD1
v_call: TRBV9
j_call: TRBJ2-7
clone_size: .
cdr3_aa: CASSADRVLNEQYF
cdr3_nt: TGTGCCAGCAGCGCTGACAGGGTATTGAACGAGCAGTACTTC

d_call: TRBD1
v_call: TRBV30
j_call: TRBJ1-4
clone_size: .
cdr3_aa: CAWSQGARNEKLFF
cdr3_nt: TGTGCCTGGAGCCAGGGGGCTCGTAATGAAAAACTGTTTTTT

d_call: .
v_call: TRBV14
j_call: TRBJ2-5
clone_size: once
cdr3_aa: CASSQRFSGEETQYF
cdr3_nt: TGTGCCAGCAGCCAACGTTTCTCAGGGGAGGAGACCCAGTACTTC

d_call: .
v_call: TRBV7-2
j_call: TRBJ1-2
clone_size: .
cdr3_aa: CASSLYPGKGDGYTF
cdr3_nt: TGTGCCAGCAGCCTCTATCCGGGGAAGGGAGATGGCTACACCTTC

d_call: .
v_call: TRBV5-8
j_call: TRBJ2-3
clone_size: .
cdr3_aa: CASSSGWGLSTDTQYF
cdr3_nt: TGTGCCAGCAGCTCGGGGTGGGGTCTCTCCACAGATACGCAGTATTTT

d_call: TRBD1
v_call: TRBV7-2
j_call: TRBJ1-1
clone_size: .
cdr3_aa: CASSSGTGGGHTEAFF
cdr3_nt: TGTGCCAGCAGCTCGGGGACAGGGGGCGGTCACACTGAAGCTTTCTTT

d_call: TRBD2
v_call: TRBV4-1
j_call: TRBJ2-4
clone_size: .
cdr3_aa: CASSQGWGGDKNIQYF
cdr3_nt: TGCGCCAGCAGCCAAGGGTGGGGAGGGGACAAAAACATTCAGTACTTC

d_call: TRBD2
v_call: TRBV12-5
j_call: TRBJ2-1
clone_size: .
cdr3_aa: CASGSGPGTRNEQFF
cdr3_nt: TGTGCTAGTGGCTCGGGGCCGGGGACTAGGAATGAGCAGTTCTTC

d_call: TRBD1
v_call: TRBV7-2
j_call: TRBJ1-1
clone_size: .
cdr3_aa: CASRLDRDGDTEAFF
cdr3_nt: TGTGCCAGCAGACTAGACAGGGACGGCGACACTGAAGCTTTCTTT

d_call: .
v_call: TRBV9
j_call: TRBJ2-2
clone_size: few
cdr3_aa: CASNRGNTGELFF
cdr3_nt: TGTGCCAGCAATCGGGGGAACACCGGGGAGCTGTTTTTT

d_call: TRBD2
v_call: TRBV5-1
j_call: TRBJ2-7
clone_size: .
cdr3_aa: CASSLMLAGVDEQYF
cdr3_nt: TGCGCCAGCAGCTTAATGCTAGCGGGAGTTGACGAGCAGTACTTC